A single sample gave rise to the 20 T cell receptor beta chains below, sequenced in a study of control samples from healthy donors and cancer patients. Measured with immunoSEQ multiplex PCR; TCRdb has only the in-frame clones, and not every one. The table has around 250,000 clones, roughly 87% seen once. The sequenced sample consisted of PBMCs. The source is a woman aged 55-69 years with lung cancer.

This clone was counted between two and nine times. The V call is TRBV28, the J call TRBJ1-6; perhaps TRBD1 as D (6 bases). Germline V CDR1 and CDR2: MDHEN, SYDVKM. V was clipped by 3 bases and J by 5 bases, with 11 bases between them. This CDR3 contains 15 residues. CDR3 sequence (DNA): TGTGCCAGCAGTTTGACAGGACTTAATAATTCACCCCTCCACTTT. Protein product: CASSLTGLNNSPLHF.

CDR3 coding DNA: TGTGCCAGTAGTTACGATGCAGGGGGCAGGGGAGATACGCAGTATTTT. Residues: CASSYDAGGRGDTQYF. The chain has TRBV19 and TRBJ2-3; 8 bases are shared with TRBD1. CDR1 and CDR2 (germline): LNHDA, SQIVND (reference sequence). V trimming: 5 bases; J trimming: 5 bases; junction bases outside the gene matches: 12. The CDR3 loop spans 16 amino acids.

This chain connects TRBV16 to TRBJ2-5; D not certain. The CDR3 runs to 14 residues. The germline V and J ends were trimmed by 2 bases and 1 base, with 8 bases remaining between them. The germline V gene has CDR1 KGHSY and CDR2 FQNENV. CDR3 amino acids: CASSQAPTQETQYF. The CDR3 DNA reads TGTGCCAGCAGCCAAGCACCGACCCAAGAGACCCAGTACTTC. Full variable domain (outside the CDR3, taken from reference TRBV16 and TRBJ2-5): GEEVAQTPKHLVRGEGQKAKLYCAPIKGHSYVFWYQQVLKNEFKFLISFQNENVFDETGMPKERFSAKCLPNSPCSLEIQATKLEDSAVYFCASSQAPTQETQYFGPGTRLLVL.

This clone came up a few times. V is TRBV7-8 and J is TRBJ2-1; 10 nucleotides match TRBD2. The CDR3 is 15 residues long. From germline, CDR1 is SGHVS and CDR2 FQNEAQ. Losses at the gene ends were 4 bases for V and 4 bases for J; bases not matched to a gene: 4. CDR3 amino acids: CASSSAGGPYNEQFF. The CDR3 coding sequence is TGTGCCAGCAGCTCAGCGGGAGGGCCATACAATGAGCAGTTCTTC. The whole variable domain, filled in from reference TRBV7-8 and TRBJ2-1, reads GAGVSQSPRYKVAKRGQDVALRCDPISGHVSLFWYQQALGQGPEFLTYFQNEAQLDKSGLPSDRFFAERPEGSVSTLKIQRTQQEDSAVYLCASSSAGGPYNEQFFGPGTRLTVL.

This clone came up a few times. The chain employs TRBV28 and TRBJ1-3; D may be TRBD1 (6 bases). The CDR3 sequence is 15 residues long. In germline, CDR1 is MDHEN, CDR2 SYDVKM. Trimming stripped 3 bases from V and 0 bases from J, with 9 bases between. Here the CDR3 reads CASSFRGFSGNTIYF. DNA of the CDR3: TGTGCCAGCAGTTTCAGGGGCTTCTCTGGAAACACCATATATTTT.

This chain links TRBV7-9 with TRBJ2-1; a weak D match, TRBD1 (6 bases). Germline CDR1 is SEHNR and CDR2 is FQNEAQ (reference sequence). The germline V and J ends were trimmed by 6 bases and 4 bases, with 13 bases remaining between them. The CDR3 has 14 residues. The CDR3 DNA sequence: TGTGCCAGCAGTCCCTTGGGGGCATACAATGAGCAGTTCTTC. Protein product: CASSPLGAYNEQFF.

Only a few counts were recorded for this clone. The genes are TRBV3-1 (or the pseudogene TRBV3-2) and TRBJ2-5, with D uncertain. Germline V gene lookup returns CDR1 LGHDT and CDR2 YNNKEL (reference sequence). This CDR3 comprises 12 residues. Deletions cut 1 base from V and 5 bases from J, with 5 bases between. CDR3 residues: CASSQVSETQYF. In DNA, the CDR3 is TGTGCCAGCAGCCAAGTCTCGGAGACCCAGTACTTC.

CDR3 amino acids: CASSPPSLSGTEAFF. In DNA form, the CDR3 reads TGTGCCAGCTCACCACCCTCCCTCTCGGGCACTGAAGCTTTCTTT. The V and J genes are TRBV18 and TRBJ1-1; D is undetermined. Germline V gene lookup returns CDR1 KGHSH and CDR2 LQKENI. This CDR3 spans 15 amino acids. The ends were cut back, 0 bases at V and 4 bases at J, with 12 bases in the middle.

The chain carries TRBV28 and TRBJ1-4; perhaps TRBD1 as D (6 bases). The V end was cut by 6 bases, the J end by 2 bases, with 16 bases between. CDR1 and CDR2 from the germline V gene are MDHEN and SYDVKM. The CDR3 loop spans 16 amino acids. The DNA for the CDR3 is TGTGCCAGCAGGGGGGCGACACCTGAGACTAATGAAAAACTGTTTTTT. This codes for CASRGATPETNEKLFF.

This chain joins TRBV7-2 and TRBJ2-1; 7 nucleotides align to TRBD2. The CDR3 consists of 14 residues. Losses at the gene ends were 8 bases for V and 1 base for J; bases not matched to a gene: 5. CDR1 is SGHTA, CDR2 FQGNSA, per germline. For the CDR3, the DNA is TGTGCCAGCGGCCGGGACTATTCCTACAATGAGCAGTTCTTC. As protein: CASGRDYSYNEQFF.

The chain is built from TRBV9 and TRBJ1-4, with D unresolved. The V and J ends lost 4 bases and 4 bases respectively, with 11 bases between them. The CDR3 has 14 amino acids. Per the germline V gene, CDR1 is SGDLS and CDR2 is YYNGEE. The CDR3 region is CASSPQVINEKLFF. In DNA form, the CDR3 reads TGTGCCAGCAGCCCCCAGGTGATTAATGAAAAACTGTTTTTT.

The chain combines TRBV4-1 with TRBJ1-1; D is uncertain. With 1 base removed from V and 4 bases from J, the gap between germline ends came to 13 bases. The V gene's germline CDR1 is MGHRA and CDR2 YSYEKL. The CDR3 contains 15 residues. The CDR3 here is CASSQVLGLSTEAFF. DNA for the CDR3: TGCGCCAGCAGCCAAGTATTGGGGTTAAGCACTGAAGCTTTCTTT.

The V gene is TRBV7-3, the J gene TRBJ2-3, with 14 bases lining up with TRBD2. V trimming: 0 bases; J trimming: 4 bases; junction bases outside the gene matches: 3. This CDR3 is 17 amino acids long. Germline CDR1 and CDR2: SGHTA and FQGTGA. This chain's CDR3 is CASSLTGLAGVADTQYF. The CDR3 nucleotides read TGTGCCAGCAGCTTAACGGGACTAGCGGGAGTTGCAGATACGCAGTATTTT. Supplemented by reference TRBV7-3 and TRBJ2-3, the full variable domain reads GAGVSQTPSNKVTEKGKYVELRCDPISGHTALYWYRQSLGQGPEFLIYFQGTGAADDSGLPNDRFFAVRPEGSVSTLKIQRTERGDSAVYLCASSLTGLAGVADTQYFGPGTRLTVL.

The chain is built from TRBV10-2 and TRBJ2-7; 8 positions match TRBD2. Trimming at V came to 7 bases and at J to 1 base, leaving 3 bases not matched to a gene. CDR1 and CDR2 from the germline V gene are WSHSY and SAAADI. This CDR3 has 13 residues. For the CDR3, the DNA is TGCGCCAGCAAAGTAGCGGGGTCCTACGAGCAGTACTTC. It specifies CASKVAGSYEQYF.

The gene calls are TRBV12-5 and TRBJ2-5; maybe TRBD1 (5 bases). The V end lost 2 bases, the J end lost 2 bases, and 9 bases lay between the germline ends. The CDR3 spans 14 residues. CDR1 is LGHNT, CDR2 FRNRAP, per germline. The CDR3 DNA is TGTGCTAGTGGTTTGTCAGGGTTTCAAGAGACCCAGTACTTC. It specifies CASGLSGFQETQYF.

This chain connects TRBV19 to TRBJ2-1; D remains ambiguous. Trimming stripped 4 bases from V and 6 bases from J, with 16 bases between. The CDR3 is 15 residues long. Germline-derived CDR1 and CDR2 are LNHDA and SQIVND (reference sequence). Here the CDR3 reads CASSSSKNLFNEQFF. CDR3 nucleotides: TGTGCCAGTAGTAGCTCAAAAAATCTCTTCAATGAGCAGTTCTTC.

CDR3 in DNA: TGTGCCAGCAGGTCACAGGGGGTAACAAATGAAAAACTGTTTTTT. This gives the protein CASRSQGVTNEKLFF. The chain recombines TRBV2 with TRBJ1-4, with 8 nucleotides matching TRBD1. This CDR3 contains 15 residues. The junction had 8 bases not matched to a gene; V was cut back by 6 bases and J by 5 bases. CDR1 is SNHLY and CDR2 is FYNNEI in the germline V gene.

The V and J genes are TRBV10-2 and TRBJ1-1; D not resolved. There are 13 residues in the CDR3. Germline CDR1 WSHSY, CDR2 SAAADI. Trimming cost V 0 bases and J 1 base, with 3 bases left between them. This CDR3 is CASSESENTEAFF. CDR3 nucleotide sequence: TGCGCCAGCAGTGAGTCAGAGAACACTGAAGCTTTCTTT.

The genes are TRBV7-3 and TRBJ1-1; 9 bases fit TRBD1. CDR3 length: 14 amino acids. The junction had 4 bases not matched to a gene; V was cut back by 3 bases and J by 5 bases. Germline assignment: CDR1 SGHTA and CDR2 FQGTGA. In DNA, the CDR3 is TGTGCCAGCAGCTTTGGACAGGGGAGGACTGAAGCTTTCTTT. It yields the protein CASSFGQGRTEAFF.

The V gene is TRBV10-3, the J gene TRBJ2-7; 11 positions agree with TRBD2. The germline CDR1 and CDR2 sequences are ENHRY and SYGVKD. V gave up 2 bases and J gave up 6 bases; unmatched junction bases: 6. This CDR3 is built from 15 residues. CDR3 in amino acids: CAISEIRLAGGEQYF. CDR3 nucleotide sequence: TGTGCCATCAGTGAGATACGGCTAGCGGGAGGCGAGCAGTACTTC.